What follows describes a single TCR beta chain. Its antigen remains unknown. Splitting the CD4+ cells yielded a CD45RA+ naive subset and a CD45RA-negative memory subset. This entry is derived from a study of shared clonotypes between healthy human individuals. Study-wide results and limits: Investigators expected sequencing depth to affect clonotype sharing among donors. Naive CD4 clonotypes were shared across a few donors at about 5.2%.

Trimming stripped 0 bases from V and 3 bases from J, with 9 bases between. The CDR3 contains 14 residues. Germline V CDR1 and CDR2: SGHRS, YFSETQ. Only in-frame clones appear in the TCRdb table, and some are missing; sequencing was by immunoSEQ multiplex PCR. The top ten clones hold 0.1% to 0.15% of a sample with 2 million to 2.5 million clones, around 95% of them seen once. Sequencing was carried out using naive CD4+ T cells sorted from blood. The subset is: CD45RA+ positively selected. This sequence originates from a man younger than 30 in good health. J is TRBJ2-5 and V is TRBV5-1; no clear D gene. CDR3 DNA: TGCGCCAGCAGCTTGGGGGTTCGGGAAGAGACCCAGTACTTC. It yields the protein CASSLGVREETQYF.